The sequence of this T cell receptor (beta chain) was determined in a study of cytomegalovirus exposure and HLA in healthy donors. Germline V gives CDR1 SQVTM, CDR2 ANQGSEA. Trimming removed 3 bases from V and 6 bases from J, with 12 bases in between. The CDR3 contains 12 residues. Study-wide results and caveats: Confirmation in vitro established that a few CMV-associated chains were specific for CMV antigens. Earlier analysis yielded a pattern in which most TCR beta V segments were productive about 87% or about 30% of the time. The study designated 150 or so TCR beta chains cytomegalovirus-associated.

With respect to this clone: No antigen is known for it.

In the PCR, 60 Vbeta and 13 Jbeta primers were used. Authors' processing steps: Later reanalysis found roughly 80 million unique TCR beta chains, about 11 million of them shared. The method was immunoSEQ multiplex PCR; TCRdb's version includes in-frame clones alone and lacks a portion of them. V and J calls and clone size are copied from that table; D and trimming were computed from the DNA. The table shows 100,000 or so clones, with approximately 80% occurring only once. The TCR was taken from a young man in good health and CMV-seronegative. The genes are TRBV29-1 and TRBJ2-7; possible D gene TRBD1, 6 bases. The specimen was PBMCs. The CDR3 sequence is CSVEGAGLEQYF. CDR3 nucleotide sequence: TGCAGCGTTGAGGGGGCTGGGCTCGAGCAGTACTTC.